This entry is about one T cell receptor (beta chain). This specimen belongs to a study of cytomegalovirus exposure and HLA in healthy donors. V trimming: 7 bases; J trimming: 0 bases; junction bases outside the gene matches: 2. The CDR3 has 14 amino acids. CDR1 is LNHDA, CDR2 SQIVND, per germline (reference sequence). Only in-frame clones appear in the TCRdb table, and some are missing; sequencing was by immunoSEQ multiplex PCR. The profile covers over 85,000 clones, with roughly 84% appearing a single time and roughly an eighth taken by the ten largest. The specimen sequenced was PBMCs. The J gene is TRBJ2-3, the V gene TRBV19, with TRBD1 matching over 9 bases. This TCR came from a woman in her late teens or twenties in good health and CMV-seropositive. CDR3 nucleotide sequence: TGTGCCAGTACGGACAGGGGCAGCACAGATACGCAGTATTTT. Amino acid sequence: CASTDRGSTDTQYF.